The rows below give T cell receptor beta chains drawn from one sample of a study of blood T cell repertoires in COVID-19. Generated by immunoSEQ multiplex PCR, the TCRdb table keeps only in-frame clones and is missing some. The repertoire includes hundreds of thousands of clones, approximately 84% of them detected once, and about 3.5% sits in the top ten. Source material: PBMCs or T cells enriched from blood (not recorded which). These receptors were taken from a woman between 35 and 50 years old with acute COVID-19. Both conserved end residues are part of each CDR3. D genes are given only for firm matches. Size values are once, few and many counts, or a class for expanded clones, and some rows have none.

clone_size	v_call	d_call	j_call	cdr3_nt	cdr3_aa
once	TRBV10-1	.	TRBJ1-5	TGCGCCAGCCGAATAAGCGGAAATCAGCCCCAGCATTTT	CASRISGNQPQHF
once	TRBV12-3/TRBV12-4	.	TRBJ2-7	TGTGCCAGCAGTCCCGGCTCCTACGAGCAGTACTTC	CASSPGSYEQYF
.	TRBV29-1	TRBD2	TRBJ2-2	TGCAGCGTCTCCGGGACTAGCGGAACGAACACCGGGGAGCTGTTTTTT	CSVSGTSGTNTGELFF
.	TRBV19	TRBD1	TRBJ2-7	TGTGCCAGTAGTATCCTGGGGACAGGCCACTACGAGCAGTACTTC	CASSILGTGHYEQYF
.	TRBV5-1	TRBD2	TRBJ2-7	TGCGCCAGCAGCGGATGGACTAGCGGGAGAAGTGAGCAGTACTTC	CASSGWTSGRSEQYF
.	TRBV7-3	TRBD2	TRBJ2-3	TGTGCCAGCAGCACCTCTGGCGGGAGTACAGATACGCAGTATTTT	CASSTSGGSTDTQYF
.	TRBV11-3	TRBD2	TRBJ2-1	TGTGCCAGCAGCTTATTCGGTTTAGCGGTAAGCGGGGGGAACAATGAGCAGTTCTTC	CASSLFGLAVSGGNNEQFF
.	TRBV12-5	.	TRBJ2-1	TGTGCTAGTGGTTTGGTGCAGGGGATTGGAGAGTTCTTC	CASGLVQGIGEFF
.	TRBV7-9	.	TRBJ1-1	TGTGCCAGCAGCACTTACCAGGGACTTGGGATCGGGAACACTGAAGCTTTCTTT	CASSTYQGLGIGNTEAFF
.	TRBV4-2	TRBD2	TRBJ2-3	TGTGCCAGCAGCCAAGATCGAGTGACTAGCGGCACAGATACGCAGTATTTT	CASSQDRVTSGTDTQYF
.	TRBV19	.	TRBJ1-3	TGTGCCAGTAGTATGTTTGCCAGGGGCTCTGGAAACACCATATATTTT	CASSMFARGSGNTIYF
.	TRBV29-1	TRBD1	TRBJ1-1	TGCAGCGTGAGGACAGGGACGAGCACTGAAGCTTTCTTT	CSVRTGTSTEAFF
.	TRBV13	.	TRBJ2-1	TGTGCCAGCAGCTTAGTCGGGGATGAGCAGTTCTTC	CASSLVGDEQFF
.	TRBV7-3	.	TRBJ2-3	TGTGCCAGCAGCGGGCGACACACAGATACGCAGTATTTT	CASSGRHTDTQYF
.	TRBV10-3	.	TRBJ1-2	TGTGCCATCAGTGAGTCGCCCAGGCTCTGGGGCTACACCTTC	CAISESPRLWGYTF
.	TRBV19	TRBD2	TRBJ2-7	TGTGCCAGTAGTATGAGAGGGGTGGGTAGCGGGGGATGGTCCTACGAGCAGTACTTC	CASSMRGVGSGGWSYEQYF
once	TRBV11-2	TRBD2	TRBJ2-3	TGTGCCAGCAGCTTCAGCGGGACGGGCACAGATACGCAGTATTTT	CASSFSGTGTDTQYF
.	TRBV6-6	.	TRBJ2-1	TGTGCCACCAAAATGGAGGGCCAGATGGTTGAGCAGTTCTTC	CATKMEGQMVEQFF
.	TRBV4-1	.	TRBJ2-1	TGCGCCAGCAGCCAAGATCCTACCAAATCACGCAATGAGCAGTTCTTC	CASSQDPTKSRNEQFF
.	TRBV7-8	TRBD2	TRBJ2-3	TGTGCCAGCAGCCCCCGCCTTCCTAGCGGCACTAAATTGAATACGCAGTATTTT	CASSPRLPSGTKLNTQYF
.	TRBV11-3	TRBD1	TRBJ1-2	TGTGCCAGCAGCACGCGACAGGGAGCCAGTGTGGACTATGGCTACACCTTC	CASSTRQGASVDYGYTF
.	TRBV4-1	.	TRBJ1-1	TGCGCCAGCAGCCAACGACCCCTGGGCCCTAAGTGGGAAGCTTTCTTT	CASSQRPLGPKWEAFF
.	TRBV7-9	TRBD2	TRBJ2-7	TGTGCCAGCAGCCGGACTAGCGGGAAGAACTACGAGCAGTACTTC	CASSRTSGKNYEQYF
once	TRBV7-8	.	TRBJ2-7	TGTGCCAGCAGCCAAATACAGGACTACGAGCAGTACTTC	CASSQIQDYEQYF
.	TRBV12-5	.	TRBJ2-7	TGTGCTAGTGGTTTGGTACCATCTCGGGGGTTGGTAGAGCAGTACTTC	CASGLVPSRGLVEQYF